Detailed here is one TCR beta chain. These data come from a study of blood T cell repertoires in COVID-19. Germline-derived CDR1 and CDR2 are SGHRS and YFSETQ. The trim removed 4 bases at V and 6 bases at J, leaving 12 bases unmatched. This CDR3 spans 15 amino acids. Authors' data handling: Amplification of reference gene primers was used by the study to estimate nucleated cell counts. Sequenced by immunoSEQ multiplex PCR; TCRdb stores in-frame clones only, minus some. V and J calls and clone size are given by that table; D and trimming were obtained from the DNA. The repertoire holds about 180,000 clones, about 85% seen once, with less than 3% in the top ten.

The sequence derives from a woman aged 30 to 39 with active or convalescent COVID-19. This chain connects TRBV5-1 to TRBJ2-7; 8 bases agree with TRBD1. The source material was peripheral blood. This CDR3 is CASSAAMTGAREQYF. The CDR3 DNA sequence: TGCGCCAGCAGCGCGGCGATGACAGGGGCCCGCGAGCAGTACTTC. The whole variable domain, remainder taken from reference TRBV5-1 and TRBJ2-7, is KAGVTQTPRYLIKTRGQQVTLSCSPISGHRSVSWYQQTPGQGLQFLFEYFSETQRNKGNFPGRFSGRQFSNSRSEMNVSTLELGDSALYLCASSAAMTGAREQYFGPGTRLTVT.